Presented here are 30 T cell receptor beta chains from one specimen sequenced in a study of T cells in tuberculosis. After thawing and overnight rest, PBMC were stained with GMM-loaded CD1B tetramer, viability dye and anti-CD3 for sorting. The lipid loaded on the CD1B tetramers was C32 glucose monomycolate from Rhodococcus equi. This table comes from immunoSEQ multiplex PCR, and its TCRdb copy is limited to in-frame clones, with some not included. In the table there are some 60,000 clones, around 81% of which are singletons. The source material was CD1b-GMM tetramer-negative cells sorted from PBMCs. The source is an adult woman with latent tuberculosis.

The V gene is TRBV4-2, the J gene TRBJ2-3; 9 bases fit TRBD1. The CDR3 covers 15 residues. V trimming: 0 bases; J trimming: 5 bases; junction bases outside the gene matches: 3. Germline V lookup: CDR1 LGHNA, CDR2 YNFKEQ. CDR3 amino acids: CASSQEGTGIDTQYF. CDR3 bases: TGTGCCAGCAGCCAAGAGGGGACAGGGATAGATACGCAGTATTTT.

The V and J genes are TRBV18 and TRBJ1-2; D is possibly TRBD1 (6 bases). Between the trimmed V and J ends, which lost 0 bases and 8 bases, there was a span of 16 bases. The CDR3 has 15 residues. Germline lookup yields CDR1 KGHSH and CDR2 LQKENI. In DNA form, the CDR3 reads TGTGCCAGCTCACCACCCGGCAGGGGAGTGGGGGGCTACACCTTC. Amino acids: CASSPPGRGVGGYTF.

The rearrangement links TRBV4-2 to TRBJ2-7; perhaps TRBD1 as D (7 bases). The CDR3 runs 16 residues. Per the germline V gene, CDR1 is LGHNA and CDR2 is YNFKEQ. V was pared by 3 bases and J by 0 bases, with 15 bases between. The CDR3: CASSQEGQPSSYEQYF. The CDR3 DNA follows: TGTGCCAGCAGCCAGGAGGGACAGCCGAGCTCCTACGAGCAGTACTTC.

This chain joins TRBV28 and TRBJ1-3; D remains ambiguous. Germline-derived CDR1 and CDR2 are MDHEN and SYDVKM. V lost 6 bases, J lost 0 bases, and 12 bases lay in between. This CDR3 has 15 amino acids. CDR3 in DNA: TGTGCCAGCAGCCCCCCACAAGTCTCTGGAAACACCATATATTTT. Translated, it gives CASSPPQVSGNTIYF.

This clone was observed once. The genes are TRBV28 and TRBJ2-7; TRBD2 matches 8 bases. CDR1 and CDR2 from the germline V gene are MDHEN and SYDVKM. The CDR3 length is 14 residues. With 5 bases clipped from V and 0 bases from J, the junction kept 3 bases outside the gene matches. CDR3 sequence: CASSPRGGSYEQYF. CDR3 DNA: TGTGCCAGCAGTCCCCGGGGGGGCTCCTACGAGCAGTACTTC.

The chain has TRBV19 and TRBJ1-5, with a tentative D call TRBD1 (6 bases). CDR1 and CDR2 from the germline V gene are LNHDA and SQIVND (reference sequence). The CDR3 consists of 17 residues. V was trimmed by 3 bases and J by 3 bases, leaving 18 bases between them. CDR3 region: CASSMLGASKANQPQHF. The CDR3 bases are TGTGCCAGTAGTATGCTGGGGGCCTCCAAGGCCAATCAGCCCCAGCATTTT.

The rearrangement uses TRBV6-5 and TRBJ2-7; TRBD1 matches at 11 bases. Germline V gives CDR1 MNHEY, CDR2 SVGAGI. The CDR3 consists of 14 residues. With V trimmed by 5 bases and J by 4 bases, 4 bases remained unmatched. The CDR3 spells CASSPDRGRYEQYF. CDR3 coding DNA: TGTGCCAGCAGTCCGGACAGGGGGCGTTACGAGCAGTACTTC.

The chain uses TRBV14 and TRBJ2-1; D ambiguous. CDR3 length: 15 residues. Between the trimmed V and J ends, which lost 8 bases and 2 bases, there was a span of 16 bases. CDR1 is SGHDN, CDR2 FVKESK, per germline. The CDR3 region is CASALISSAYNEQFF. The CDR3 region has the DNA TGTGCCAGCGCCCTCATCTCATCGGCCTACAATGAGCAGTTCTTC.

V gene TRBV7-9 combines with J gene TRBJ1-4; 10 bases are shared with TRBD1. The germline V gene has CDR1 SEHNR and CDR2 FQNEAQ (reference sequence). V dropped 6 bases and J dropped 5; count of bases not matched to a gene: 3. This CDR3 comprises 14 residues. CDR3: CASSRTGGNEKLFF. Written as DNA, the CDR3 is TGTGCCAGCAGTCGGACAGGGGGAAATGAAAAACTGTTTTTT. Complete variable domain (other parts from reference TRBV7-9 and TRBJ1-4): DTGVSQNPRHKITKRGQNVTFRCDPISEHNRLYWYRQTLGQGPEFLTYFQNEAQLEKSRLLSDRFSAERPKGSFSTLEIQRTEQGDSAMYLCASSRTGGNEKLFFGSGTQLSVL.

Here the CDR3 reads CASRRGTGSNNEQFF. CDR3 coding DNA: TGTGCCAGCCGACGGGGGACAGGGTCTAACAATGAGCAGTTCTTC. This chain uses TRBV6-5 with TRBJ2-1, with TRBD1 matching over 9 bases. V dropped 8 bases and J dropped 5; count of bases not matched to a gene: 10. The CDR3 is made up of 15 amino acids. CDR1 is MNHEY, CDR2 SVGAGI, per germline.

The chain joins TRBV28 to TRBJ2-5, with D perhaps matching TRBD2 (5 bases). The CDR3 consists of 14 residues. CDR1 MDHEN and CDR2 SYDVKM come from the germline V gene. V dropped 4 bases and J dropped 4 bases, with 13 bases sitting between them. The DNA for the CDR3 is TGTGCCAGCAGTTCGAGAGGGTTCGTAGAGACCCAGTACTTC. Residues: CASSSRGFVETQYF.

V gene TRBV27 combines with J gene TRBJ2-1; 13 nucleotides match TRBD2. J gave up 7 bases and V 2 bases, and 5 bases lay outside the gene matches. CDR1 is MNHEY, CDR2 SMNVEV, per germline (reference sequence). The CDR3 is made up of 16 amino acids. The CDR3 DNA reads as TGTGCCAGCAGTTTACGGACTAGCGGGAGAGGGAATGAGCAGTTCTTC. Translated, it gives CASSLRTSGRGNEQFF.

The J gene is TRBJ2-5, the V gene TRBV4-2; 8 bases match TRBD2. V trimming: 0 bases; J trimming: 7 bases; junction bases outside the gene matches: 10. CDR3 length: 16 amino acids. Germline lookup yields CDR1 LGHNA and CDR2 YNFKEQ. The CDR3, as DNA: TGTGCCAGCAGCCAAGAAAGCGGGAGAGCCGAGGGGACCCAGTACTTC. This codes for CASSQESGRAEGTQYF.

This chain joins TRBV28 and TRBJ1-1; D is undetermined. V lost 3 bases, J lost 0 bases, and 5 bases lay in between. CDR3 length: 13 residues. Germline lookup yields CDR1 MDHEN and CDR2 SYDVKM. CDR3 region: CASSLSLNTEAFF. The CDR3, as DNA: TGTGCCAGCAGTTTGAGCTTGAACACTGAAGCTTTCTTT.

This chain links TRBV28 with TRBJ2-7; 9 positions match TRBD1. Germline V CDR1 and CDR2: MDHEN, SYDVKM. This CDR3 comprises 15 residues. V trimming: 5 bases; J trimming: 5 bases; junction bases outside the gene matches: 10. CDR3 coding DNA: TGTGCCAGCAGTCCGGCCGGGACAGGGAACAACGAGCAGTACTTC. Protein product: CASSPAGTGNNEQYF.

The rearrangement uses TRBV5-5 and TRBJ1-1; 7 nucleotides match TRBD1. The CDR3 length is 12 residues. V shed 4 bases and J 11 bases; nucleotides not matched to a gene: 8. Per germline, CDR1 SGHKS and CDR2 YYEKEE (reference sequence). The CDR3: CASSLRGGEAFF. For the CDR3, the DNA is TGTGCCAGCAGCCTCAGAGGGGGCGAGGCTTTCTTT.

The chain employs TRBV27 and TRBJ2-5; D unresolved. Germline V CDR1 and CDR2: MNHEY, SMNVEV (reference sequence). The CDR3 length is 11 residues. The germline V and J ends were trimmed by 3 bases and 4 bases, with 3 bases remaining between them. CDR3 sequence (DNA): TGTGCCAGCAGTTTTAGAGAGACCCAGTACTTC. It encodes CASSFRETQYF.

The CDR3 loop is CSVGKRGGQGTGELFF. The CDR3 DNA reads TGCAGCGTTGGAAAGCGGGGGGGCCAGGGCACCGGGGAGCTGTTTTTT. The V call is TRBV29-1, the J call TRBJ2-2; 10 positions match TRBD2. Germline CDR1 is SQVTM and CDR2 is ANQGSEA. This CDR3 contains 16 residues. The ends lost 4 bases at V and 4 bases at J; junction bases unmatched: 9.

The chain is built from TRBV5-1 and TRBJ2-3; 8 nucleotides match TRBD1. The V and J ends lost 3 bases and 6 bases, in that order; junction bases with no gene match: 6. The germline gives CDR1 SGHRS, CDR2 YFSETQ. CDR3 length equals 14 residues. Here the CDR3 reads CASSSGQGGDTQYF. The CDR3 DNA reads TGCGCCAGCAGCTCAGGACAGGGTGGGGATACGCAGTATTTT.

This clone has just one count. The chain links TRBV7-8 to TRBJ2-7, with 7 bases lining up with TRBD1. The germline V gene encodes CDR1 SGHVS and CDR2 FQNEAQ. J was trimmed by 3 bases and V by 2 bases; bases with no gene match: 4. The CDR3 extends over 14 amino acids. CDR3 bases: TGTGCCAGCAGCTTAAGACAGGGTCTCTACGAGCAGTACTTC. It yields the protein CASSLRQGLYEQYF. The full variable domain, with the rest looked up from reference TRBV7-8 and TRBJ2-7, is GAGVSQSPRYKVAKRGQDVALRCDPISGHVSLFWYQQALGQGPEFLTYFQNEAQLDKSGLPSDRFFAERPEGSVSTLKIQRTQQEDSAVYLCASSLRQGLYEQYFGPGTRLTVT.

The gene calls are TRBV30 and TRBJ1-1; 9 nucleotides match TRBD1. The ends lost 0 bases at V and 4 bases at J; junction bases unmatched: 3. This CDR3 has 14 amino acids. Germline V gives CDR1 GTSNPN, CDR2 SVGIG (reference sequence). The CDR3 reads CAWSVQGAGTEAFF. The CDR3 DNA reads TGTGCCTGGAGTGTACAGGGGGCTGGCACTGAAGCTTTCTTT.

Details on this clone: Other DNA sequences of this sample code for an identical CDR3. The V and J genes are TRBV5-1 and TRBJ1-1; D remains ambiguous. The ends were cut back, 0 bases at V and 5 bases at J, with 8 bases in the middle. This CDR3 is 13 amino acids long. Germline V gene data show CDR1 as SGHRS and CDR2 as YFSETQ. DNA for the CDR3: TGCGCCAGCAGCTTGGGGGGAGGTACTGAAGCTTTCTTT. Amino acid sequence: CASSLGGGTEAFF.

The genes are TRBV6-6 and TRBJ2-7; 7 positions match TRBD2. The CDR3 loop spans 14 amino acids. Germline loops: CDR1 MNHNY, CDR2 SVGAGI (reference sequence). V was pared by 5 bases and J by 5 bases, with 9 bases of the junction left unmatched. CDR3 nucleotides: TGTGCCAGCAGTCTAGCGGCAAGGAGGGACGAGCAGTACTTC. Its protein is CASSLAARRDEQYF.

This clone qualifies as medium-sized. The V and J genes are TRBV27 and TRBJ2-6, with 7 bases matching TRBD2. Germline trimming cut 2 bases from V and 3 bases from J; bases unmatched to any gene: 4. Germline V gene data show CDR1 as MNHEY and CDR2 as SMNVEV (reference sequence). This CDR3 region has 16 residues. Here the CDR3 reads CASSLTGGGGANVLTF. In nucleotides, the CDR3 is TGTGCCAGCAGTTTAACGGGGGGAGGTGGGGCCAACGTCCTGACTTTC.

The V and J genes are TRBV4-1 and TRBJ1-6, with TRBD1 matching 7 bases. V shed 1 base and J 4 bases; nucleotides not matched to a gene: 1. The CDR3 length is 15 residues. Germline V lookup: CDR1 MGHRA, CDR2 YSYEKL. The CDR3, as DNA: TGCGCCAGCAGCCAAGGACAGGGTTATAATTCACCCCTCCACTTT. Protein sequence: CASSQGQGYNSPLHF.

The chain has TRBV28 and TRBJ1-3; 9 bases fit TRBD1. Germline CDR1 and CDR2: MDHEN and SYDVKM. With V trimmed by 6 bases and J by 2 bases, 8 bases remained unmatched. This CDR3 is 16 amino acids long. The CDR3 DNA follows: TGTGCCAGCAGGCAGACAGGGGGAGTCACTGGAAACACCATATATTTT. Translating gives CASRQTGGVTGNTIYF.

V usage is TRBV7-2 and J usage is TRBJ1-1; TRBD1 is a possible D gene (5 bases). The CDR3 extends over 12 amino acids. Trimming removed 5 bases at V and 7 bases at J, with 11 bases between. Germline V gene sequence: CDR1 SGHTA, CDR2 FQGNSA. CDR3 DNA sequence: TGTGCCAGCAGCCCCGGGGGAGGTGAAGCTTTCTTT. This codes for CASSPGGGEAFF.

The CDR3 bases are TGTGCCACCAGCAGAGATGTGGGGGGGCTTACCTACAATGAGCAGTTCTTC. Protein sequence: CATSRDVGGLTYNEQFF. The chain links TRBV15 to TRBJ2-1, with D maybe TRBD2 (7 bases). Trimming shortened V by 0 bases and J by 2 bases, and 14 bases separated the two germline ends. The CDR3 is 17 residues long. Germline V gene sequence: CDR1 LNHNV, CDR2 YYDKDF (reference sequence).

The J gene is TRBJ1-5, the V gene TRBV25-1; D gene uncertain. Trimming pared 6 bases from V and 3 bases from J, leaving 15 bases between. Germline V lookup: CDR1 MGHDK, CDR2 SYGVNS. CDR3 length: 15 residues. CDR3 nucleotide sequence: TGTGCCAGCAGCCCCGCTAGTCGATCCAATCAGCCCCAGCATTTT. Its translation: CASSPASRSNQPQHF.

The chain links TRBV28 to TRBJ1-2; 7 bases map to TRBD1. Germline lookup yields CDR1 MDHEN and CDR2 SYDVKM. The V gene end was trimmed by 3 bases and the J gene end by 3 bases; junction bases not matched to a gene: 4. The CDR3 sequence is 14 residues long. As DNA, the CDR3 is TGTGCCAGCAGTTTGTCGGGACAGCACTATGGCTACACCTTC. Protein sequence: CASSLSGQHYGYTF.